This T cell receptor beta chain was documented in a study of T cell changes during pregnancy in multiple sclerosis. The protocol was immunoSEQ multiplex PCR, while the TCRdb copy is restricted to in-frame clones and leaves out a portion. The sample includes fewer than 50,000 clones, 90% to 95% seen only once; the top ten take around 5.5%. The TCR was taken from a female donor with multiple sclerosis, enrolled in a pregnancy study. This sample comprised CD8+ T cells from peripheral blood mononuclear cells, obtained before pregnancy.

CDR3 sequence: CAWELVATYEQYF. CDR3 coding DNA: TGTGCCTGGGAGTTAGTAGCTACCTACGAGCAGTACTTC. The V call is TRBV30, the J call TRBJ2-7; no clear D. The CDR3 contains 13 residues. Looked up from germline, CDR1 is GTSNPN and CDR2 is SVGIG (reference sequence). The V gene lost 5 bases and the J gene lost 2 bases, with 13 bases spanning the gap.